This TCR beta chain is from a study of shared clonotypes between healthy human individuals. Points from the study as a whole: In contrast to clonotypes shared by all four donors, non-shared clonotypes had lower generation probabilities. A handful of donors shared around 5% of their naive CD4 clonotypes. Researchers found naive subsets generally carried larger estimated richness than memory subsets.

Naive CD8 cells lacked CD45RO, underwent positive selection for CCR7 and left out terminally differentiated effector memory CD45RA+ cells. The CDR3 spans 18 residues. The J segment lost 5 bases and the V segment lost 4 bases, leaving 13 bases of the junction unmatched. Looked up from germline, CDR1 is LGHNA and CDR2 is YSLEER. For every subset, genomic DNA was evenly distributed across several immunoSEQ plates. TCRdb's copy holds only in-frame clones and misses some; the assay was immunoSEQ multiplex PCR. The sample shows hundreds of thousands of clones, 90% to 95% of them seen only once. On this clone itself: The antigen is not known.

The specimen sequenced was naive CD8+ T cells sorted from blood. This receptor was obtained from a young man in good health. The J gene is TRBJ1-4, the V gene TRBV4-3; 10 bases map to TRBD1. CDR3 bases: TGCGCCAGCAGCCCATATCCACTAGGGACAGGGGCAAATGAAAAACTGTTTTTT. Its protein is CASSPYPLGTGANEKLFF.